A single sample gave rise to the 5 T cell receptor beta chains below, sequenced in a study of siplizumab effects on memory and regulatory T cells. Sequencing used immunoSEQ multiplex PCR; TCRdb keeps in-frame clones, though not all of them. The sample includes under 110,000 clones, over 90% of them seen just once. The sample taken for sequencing was non-Treg CD4+ T cells sorted from blood. The receptors stem from a human donor in good health.

V and J are TRBV28 and TRBJ2-5; unclear D gene. This CDR3 has 15 amino acids. The V gene's germline CDR1 is MDHEN and CDR2 SYDVKM. V lost 5 bases, J lost 5 bases, and 18 bases lay in between. The CDR3 sequence is CASSLVKGLGETQYF. In nucleotides, the CDR3 is TGTGCCAGCAGTCTCGTAAAAGGATTAGGCGAGACCCAGTACTTC.

V gene TRBV7-9 combines with J gene TRBJ2-1, with unresolved D. There are 18 residues in the CDR3. Germline values: CDR1 SEHNR, CDR2 FQNEAQ (reference sequence). The V and J ends lost 1 base and 4 bases respectively, with 20 bases between them. The CDR3 loop is CASSLEGRLRHGYNEQFF. The CDR3 region has the DNA TGTGCCAGCAGCTTAGAAGGCAGATTGAGGCACGGATACAATGAGCAGTTCTTC.

The chain links TRBV28 to TRBJ2-6; D is perhaps TRBD1 (5 bases). The germline gives CDR1 MDHEN, CDR2 SYDVKM. The V end was cut by 5 bases, the J end by 0 bases, with 11 bases between. The CDR3 runs 16 residues. The CDR3 spells CASSQYRTSGANVLTF. The CDR3 DNA reads TGTGCCAGCAGTCAGTACAGGACCTCTGGGGCCAACGTCCTGACTTTC. Full variable domain (rest looked up from reference TRBV28 and TRBJ2-6): DVKVTQSSRYLVKRTGEKVFLECVQDMDHENMFWYRQDPGLGLRLIYFSYDVKMKEKGDIPEGYSVSREKKERFSLILESASTNQTSMYLCASSQYRTSGANVLTFGAGSRLTVL.

V and J are TRBV6-5 and TRBJ2-5; D remains ambiguous. Germline V gives CDR1 MNHEY, CDR2 SVGAGI. V was cut by 5 bases and J by 5 bases, with 12 bases left in between. This CDR3 spans 13 amino acids. As DNA, the CDR3 is TGTGCCAGCAGTAGAATAAACCGGGAGACCCAGTACTTC. Protein product: CASSRINRETQYF.

The rearrangement uses TRBV15 and TRBJ1-5, with a weak D call TRBD1 (5 bases). The V end lost 8 bases, the J end lost 0 bases, and 17 bases lay between the germline ends. Germline V gene data show CDR1 as LNHNV and CDR2 as YYDKDF (reference sequence). The CDR3 runs 16 residues. CDR3 loop: CATRGTGRGSNQPQHF. In DNA form, the CDR3 reads TGTGCCACCCGGGGGACGGGGAGAGGTAGCAATCAGCCCCAGCATTTT.